A selection of T cell receptor beta chains follows, all from one sample in a study of glioma-infiltrating T cells. MiXCR, run by TCRdb on the multiplex PCR reads, gives a single entry per CDR3 protein. The sample lists around 100,000 distinct CDR3 sequences, 25% to 30% occurring once. Sequenced: glioma tissue, nonneoplastic brain tissue, or PBMCs (not recorded which). These receptors were taken from a human donor with low-grade glioma or glioblastoma, undergoing nonglioma brain surgery, or in good health (not recorded which). Each CDR3 is given with its conserved first and last residue. A D gene is named only where the DNA matches it firmly. The size field is filled for only some rows; it gives once, few, many or a size class.

v_gene	d_gene	abundance	j_gene	CDR3nt	CDR3aa
TRBV20-1	-	-	TRBJ2-7	TGCAGTGCCCTATGGAGGGATGACTACGAGCAGTACTTC	CSALWRDDYEQYF
TRBV7-9	-	-	TRBJ2-7	TGTGCCGGCAGCTCGCGGTCCCACGAGCAGTACTTC	CAGSSRSHEQYF
TRBV6-1	TRBD1	many	TRBJ2-1	TGTGCCAGCAGTGAACGGGGACAGGGGGCATTTGAGCAGTTCTTC	CASSERGQGAFEQFF
TRBV15	-	many	TRBJ2-7	TGTGCCACCAGCAGAGATCTCGGGCCCATCTACGAGCAGTACTTC	CATSRDLGPIYEQYF
TRBV12-3/TRBV12-4	-	-	TRBJ2-3	TGTGCCAGCAGCCGGACCGGGGGGCACCCCACAGATACGCAGTATTTT	CASSRTGGHPTDTQYF
TRBV3-1	-	-	TRBJ2-7	TGTGCCAGCAGCCAAGTGACCGGGACTCCAACCTACGAGCAGTACTTC	CASSQVTGTPTYEQYF
TRBV29-1	-	-	TRBJ2-2	TGCAGCGTTGGCGCTGAGGAGGAGTCGGTTTGGACCGGGGAGCTGTTTTTT	CSVGAEEESVWTGELFF
TRBV12-3/TRBV12-4	-	few	TRBJ1-4	TGTGCCAGCAGTTTAGGTGTGTCGGAAAAACTGTTTTTT	CASSLGVSEKLFF
TRBV7-9	-	many	TRBJ2-7	TGTGCCAGCAGCCCGAACTACGAGCAGTACTTC	CASSPNYEQYF
TRBV6-1	TRBD1	many	TRBJ2-7	TGTGCCAGCATAACAGGGGCCAACGAGCAGTACTTC	CASITGANEQYF